What follows are 9 T cell receptor beta chains derived from one specimen sequenced in a study of identical twins. TCRdb itself ran the 5' RACE reads through MiXCR, one entry per CDR3 protein. The sample lists 200,000 to 250,000 distinct CDR3 sequences; over 11% were seen once. Sequences were obtained from memory (CD45RO+) T cells sorted from blood. The receptors shown here come from a woman aged 18-29 years in good health.

This clonotype has a handful of counts. This chain joins TRBV11-2 and TRBJ2-7, with D possibly being TRBD2 (6 bases). The CDR3 is made up of 16 amino acids. Deletions cut 6 bases from V and 6 bases from J, with 24 bases between. Per germline, CDR1 SGHAT and CDR2 FQNNGV. The CDR3 spells CASRSIRRAALVEQYF. The CDR3 DNA follows: TGTGCCAGCAGGAGCATAAGGAGGGCTGCTCTCGTCGAGCAGTACTTC.

This clonotype was seen repeatedly, ten times or more. This chain uses TRBV5-1 with TRBJ2-1; 10 bases match TRBD2. The CDR3 totals 18 residues. CDR1 and CDR2 (germline): SGHRS, YFSETQ. Losses at the gene ends were 5 bases for V and 0 bases for J; bases not matched to a gene: 11. In DNA, the CDR3 is TGCGCCAGCAGGACCGTAGCGGGGGGCCCTTACTCCTACAATGAGCAGTTCTTC. This sequence encodes CASRTVAGGPYSYNEQFF.

The chain employs TRBV18 and TRBJ2-1; D is uncertain. Deletions cut 3 bases from V and 13 bases from J, with 16 bases between. This CDR3 contains 13 residues. Germline loops: CDR1 KGHSH, CDR2 LQKENI. The CDR3, as DNA: TGTGCCAGCTCACCCACCGACTCCACCGTTCAGTTCTTC. The encoded protein is CASSPTDSTVQFF.

J is TRBJ2-3 and V is TRBV20-1; D is unresolved. Trimming removed 5 bases at V and 5 bases at J, with 14 bases between. The CDR3 has 13 residues. CDR1 and CDR2 (germline): DFQATT, SNEGSKA (reference sequence). CDR3 DNA: TGCAGTGCTGCGTCTTCCTTTCGAGATACGCAGTATTTT. Protein product: CSAASSFRDTQYF.

This clonotype was observed a few times. The rearrangement uses TRBV20-1 and TRBJ1-3, with unresolved D. Germline lookup yields CDR1 DFQATT and CDR2 SNEGSKA (reference sequence). V was trimmed by 6 bases and J by 0 bases, leaving 15 bases between them. This CDR3 is built from 15 residues. This CDR3 is CSARPGRSSGNTIYF. The CDR3 coding sequence is TGCAGTGCCCGGCCCGGGCGAAGCTCTGGAAACACCATATATTTT.

J is TRBJ1-1 and V is TRBV15; possibly TRBD1 for D (6 bases). Between the trimmed V and J ends, which lost 8 bases and 5 bases, there was a span of 18 bases. CDR1 and CDR2 from the germline V gene are LNHNV and YYDKDF (reference sequence). The CDR3 sequence is 14 residues long. CDR3 bases: TGTGCCACCGGGATAGGAGGGGGTAGAACTGAAGCTTTCTTT. Its translation: CATGIGGGRTEAFF.

The genes are TRBV20-1 and TRBJ2-1, with D possibly being TRBD1 or TRBD2 (6 bases each). Germline-derived CDR1 and CDR2 are DFQATT and SNEGSKA (reference sequence). CDR3 length: 15 amino acids. With 5 bases removed from V and 8 bases from J, the gap between germline ends came to 22 bases. The CDR3 region has the DNA TGCAGTGCTTCGGGGGTCGGAAGGGGGGAGGATGAGCAGTTCTTC. Its translation: CSASGVGRGEDEQFF.

The sample holds a few counts of this clonotype. The chain joins TRBV6-5 to TRBJ2-1; no firm D call. V gave up 0 bases and J gave up 0 bases, with 9 bases separating them. This CDR3 region has 16 residues. Germline V gene lookup returns CDR1 MNHEY and CDR2 SVGAGI. The DNA for the CDR3 is TGTGCCAGCAGTTACTCGACGAACCCCTCCTACAATGAGCAGTTCTTC. Protein product: CASSYSTNPSYNEQFF.

The rearrangement uses TRBV5-1 and TRBJ1-4; TRBD1 aligns across 8 bases. Per the germline V gene, CDR1 is SGHRS and CDR2 is YFSETQ. The CDR3 covers 14 residues. Germline trimming cut 4 bases from V and 8 bases from J; bases unmatched to any gene: 7. CDR3: CASSRQGTWEKLFF. DNA of the CDR3: TGCGCCAGCAGCCGACAGGGGACTTGGGAAAAACTGTTTTTT.